Listed here are 20 T cell receptor beta chains from one sample, sequenced in a study of technical replicates of blood from several donors. Measured with immunoSEQ multiplex PCR; TCRdb has only the in-frame clones, and not every one. The data hold over 25,000 clones, with over 85% observed a single time. Input material: PBMCs. Every receptor here comes from a human donor in good health. Some clones in this sample may be carry-over from other donors' samples.

This clone was found a few times. This sequence joins TRBV11-3 and TRBJ2-1; no clear D gene. The germline V and J ends were trimmed by 0 bases and 7 bases, with 4 bases remaining between them. Germline assignment: CDR1 SGHNT and CDR2 YENEEA. This CDR3 region has 12 residues. CDR3 amino acids: CASSLDLNEQFF. The CDR3 DNA sequence: TGTGCCAGCAGCTTAGATCTGAATGAGCAGTTCTTC.

The V and J genes are TRBV6-1 and TRBJ1-5; a possible D gene is TRBD1 (5 bases). The CDR3 spans 13 residues. Trimming took off 5 bases at V and 3 bases at J, with 8 bases between the two ends. Germline V CDR1 and CDR2: MNHNS, SASEGT. Here the CDR3 reads CASSSGVNQPQHF. The CDR3 bases are TGTGCCAGCAGTTCGGGGGTCAATCAGCCCCAGCATTTT.

V and J are TRBV9 and TRBJ2-3; 15 bases are shared with TRBD2. This CDR3 spans 19 amino acids. Germline V gene data show CDR1 as SGDLS and CDR2 as YYNGEE. Losses at the gene ends were 3 bases for V and 0 bases for J; bases not matched to a gene: 8. CDR3 protein: CASSEGLAGGLKSTDTQYF. CDR3 nucleotides: TGTGCCAGCAGCGAAGGACTAGCGGGGGGGCTGAAAAGCACAGATACGCAGTATTTT.

The chain joins TRBV6-6 to TRBJ2-4; possible D gene TRBD1, 5 bases. Germline CDR1 reads MNHNY; CDR2 reads SVGAGI (reference sequence). Deletions cut 3 bases from V and 4 bases from J, with 13 bases between. The CDR3 is 15 residues long. The DNA of the CDR3 is TGTGCCAGCAGTTATGGACAAATGGGGAAAAACATTCAGTACTTC. Encoded protein: CASSYGQMGKNIQYF.

In its sample, this clone was seen a few times. This chain's CDR3 is CASSEQGAGYGYTF. The CDR3 nucleotides are TGTGCCAGCAGTGAACAGGGTGCCGGCTATGGCTACACCTTC. The V call is TRBV2, the J call TRBJ1-2, with a tentative D call TRBD1 (5 bases). V gave up 2 bases and J gave up 4 bases, with 11 bases separating them. The germline V gene has CDR1 SNHLY and CDR2 FYNNEI. The CDR3 sequence is 14 residues long.

V usage is TRBV11-2 and J usage is TRBJ1-6, with TRBD1 as a possible D gene (5 bases). Trimming stripped 2 bases from V and 5 bases from J, with 13 bases between. This CDR3 is 16 amino acids long. The V gene's germline CDR1 is SGHAT and CDR2 FQNNGV. The CDR3 loop reads CASSLPRQINNSPLHF. CDR3 sequence (DNA): TGTGCCAGCAGCTTACCTCGACAGATTAATAATTCACCCCTCCACTTT.

CDR3 in amino acids: CASSYYELGHNSPLHF. CDR3 coding DNA: TGTGCCAGCAGCTACTACGAGTTAGGCCATAATTCACCCCTCCACTTT. V is TRBV5-6 and J is TRBJ1-6; the D is unclear. This CDR3 comprises 16 residues. Trimming removed 3 bases from V and 5 bases from J, with 15 bases in between. From germline, CDR1 is SGHDT and CDR2 YYEEEE.

This clone was recorded only once. This chain links TRBV4-3 with TRBJ2-1; possibly TRBD1 for D (6 bases). Trimming took off 3 bases at V and 1 base at J, with 13 bases between the two ends. The CDR3 spans 16 residues. CDR1 and CDR2 (germline): LGHNA, YSLEER. Here the CDR3 reads CASSQAGVESYNEQFF. The DNA of the CDR3 is TGCGCCAGCAGCCAGGCAGGGGTCGAGTCCTACAATGAGCAGTTCTTC.

In nucleotides, the CDR3 is TGTGCCTGGAAACCCCGGGACAGGGGATATCAGCCCCAGCATTTT. Protein: CAWKPRDRGYQPQHF. The V call is TRBV30, the J call TRBJ1-5; 10 bases line up with TRBD1. Germline V CDR1 and CDR2: GTSNPN, SVGIG (reference sequence). The CDR3 runs 15 residues. Unmatched junction bases numbered 8, after V lost 4 bases and J lost 5 bases.

This chain joins TRBV7-2 and TRBJ2-3; D may be TRBD1 (6 bases). Germline CDR1 and CDR2: SGHTA and FQGNSA. The CDR3 is made up of 15 amino acids. V was pared by 2 bases and J by 4 bases, with 13 bases between. The CDR3 loop reads CASSLWPRGADTQYF. CDR3 sequence (DNA): TGTGCCAGCAGCTTATGGCCCAGGGGCGCAGATACGCAGTATTTT.

The chain has TRBV2 and TRBJ1-1, with D possibly matching TRBD1 (6 bases). Germline V gene data show CDR1 as SNHLY and CDR2 as FYNNEI. V lost 2 bases to trimming and J lost 1 base, with 8 bases between them. CDR3 length: 14 amino acids. CDR3 sequence (DNA): TGTGCCAGCAGTGAATGGACAGCGAACACTGAAGCTTTCTTT. Protein: CASSEWTANTEAFF.

In this sample, this clone turned up once. The chain combines TRBV9 with TRBJ1-3; D is unresolved. The CDR3 runs to 16 residues. Deletions cut 4 bases from V and 0 bases from J, with 14 bases between. The V gene's germline CDR1 is SGDLS and CDR2 YYNGEE. CDR3 nucleotides: TGTGCCAGCAGCCCTCCATGGCCAGACTCTGGAAACACCATATATTTT. It codes for CASSPPWPDSGNTIYF.

The chain combines TRBV4-2 with TRBJ1-1; D is perhaps TRBD1 (5 bases). The CDR3 length is 14 residues. V dropped 4 bases and J dropped 11 bases, with 20 bases sitting between them. Germline CDR1 reads LGHNA; CDR2 reads YNFKEQ. The CDR3 protein is CASSPYGGPGRAFF. The CDR3 nucleotides are TGTGCCAGCAGCCCCTATGGGGGACCGGGGAGGGCTTTCTTT.

The chain links TRBV7-8 to TRBJ2-1; D might be TRBD1 (6 bases). The V end was cut by 0 bases, the J end by 12 bases, with 24 bases between. This CDR3 is built from 17 residues. CDR1 is SGHVS, CDR2 FQNEAQ, per germline. CDR3 in DNA: TGTGCCAGCAGCTTAGCTCGCCAAGAGACAGGCCTACGTGGGCAGTTCTTC. Its protein product is CASSLARQETGLRGQFF.

This clone was detected only once. The V gene is TRBV14, the J gene TRBJ2-7; TRBD2 matches at 7 bases. Looked up from germline, CDR1 is SGHDN and CDR2 is FVKESK. The CDR3 sequence is 13 residues long. V lost 3 bases and J lost 2; bases outside the gene matches: 1. CDR3 bases: TGTGCCAGCAGCCATCTAGCGGCCTACGAGCAGTACTTC. Translated, it gives CASSHLAAYEQYF. The variable domain in full, completed from reference TRBV14 and TRBJ2-7, reads EAGVTQFPSHSVIEKGQTVTLRCDPISGHDNLYWYRRVMGKEIKFLLHFVKESKQDESGMPNNRFLAERTGGTYSTLKVQPAELEDSGVYFCASSHLAAYEQYFGPGTRLTVT.

The chain uses TRBV6-5 and TRBJ1-2, with a tentative D call TRBD1 (5 bases). V lost 0 bases and J lost 8, with 16 bases in between. CDR3 length equals 15 residues. CDR1 is MNHEY, CDR2 SVGAGI, per germline. The DNA of the CDR3 is TGTGCCAGCAGTTACTCGACATTGCAGGGTCAAGGCTACACCTTC. This translates into CASSYSTLQGQGYTF.

The rearrangement uses TRBV5-1 and TRBJ2-3, with 7 bases aligning to TRBD2. The V gene's germline CDR1 is SGHRS and CDR2 YFSETQ. The CDR3 consists of 15 residues. Trimming cost V 5 bases and J 3 bases; bases outside gene matches: 9. The CDR3 bases are TGCGCCAGCAGAATCGTGAGCGGGGTTACAGATACGCAGTATTTT. Its protein is CASRIVSGVTDTQYF.

The chain joins TRBV30 to TRBJ1-2, with D possibly matching TRBD1 (6 bases). Per germline, CDR1 GTSNPN and CDR2 SVGIG (reference sequence). Trimming pared 2 bases from V and 5 bases from J, leaving 9 bases between. There are 12 residues in the CDR3. The DNA for the CDR3 is TGTGCCTGGAGTAGACAGGCATATGGCTACACCTTC. It specifies CAWSRQAYGYTF.

J is TRBJ1-1 and V is TRBV20-1, with 7 bases matching TRBD1. The junction had 4 bases not matched to a gene; V was cut back by 6 bases and J by 9 bases. The CDR3 has 10 residues. CDR1 DFQATT and CDR2 SNEGSKA come from the germline V gene (reference sequence). The CDR3 spells CSALTGKAFF. The CDR3 DNA reads TGCAGTGCCTTGACAGGGAAAGCTTTCTTT.

As DNA, the CDR3 is TGTGCCAGCAGCATAGGACTAGCGGGAGGGTACAATGAGCAGTTCTTC. Encoded protein: CASSIGLAGGYNEQFF. The chain joins TRBV7-2 to TRBJ2-1; 15 bases align to TRBD2. After removal of 5 bases from V and 4 bases from J, the junction contained 3 bases not matched to a gene. CDR3 length equals 16 residues. Looked up from germline, CDR1 is SGHTA and CDR2 is FQGNSA.